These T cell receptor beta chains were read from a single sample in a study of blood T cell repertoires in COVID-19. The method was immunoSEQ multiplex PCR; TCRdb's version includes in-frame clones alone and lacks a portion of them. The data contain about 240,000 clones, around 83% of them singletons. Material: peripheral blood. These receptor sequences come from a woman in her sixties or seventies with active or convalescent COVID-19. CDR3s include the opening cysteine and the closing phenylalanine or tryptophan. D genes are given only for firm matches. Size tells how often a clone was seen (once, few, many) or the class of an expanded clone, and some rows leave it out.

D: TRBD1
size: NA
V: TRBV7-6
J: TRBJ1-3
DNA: TGTGCCAGCAGCCCGAGACAGGGGGCAGGAGGAAACACCATATATTTT
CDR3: CASSPRQGAGGNTIYF

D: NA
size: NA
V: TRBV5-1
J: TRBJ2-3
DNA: TGCGCCAGCAGCTTGAAGCAAGCTAGCGACACAGATACGCAGTATTTT
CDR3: CASSLKQASDTDTQYF

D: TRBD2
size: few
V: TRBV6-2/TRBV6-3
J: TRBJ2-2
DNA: TGTGCCAGCAGTTACACGGGGGGTAGAACCGGGGAGCTGTTTTTT
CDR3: CASSYTGGRTGELFF

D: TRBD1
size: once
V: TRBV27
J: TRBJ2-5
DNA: TGTGCCAGCAGTATTCACAGGGGGACCCTACAAGAGACCCAGTACTTC
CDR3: CASSIHRGTLQETQYF

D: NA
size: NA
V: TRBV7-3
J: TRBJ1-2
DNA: TGTGCCAGCAGCCCCTCCGGGGGGGGGCGAGGCTACACCTTC
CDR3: CASSPSGGGRGYTF

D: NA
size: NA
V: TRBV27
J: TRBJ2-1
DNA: TGTGCCAGCAGTTTCGGAACAAGCGGGTCGGGTTACAATGAGCAGTTCTTC
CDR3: CASSFGTSGSGYNEQFF

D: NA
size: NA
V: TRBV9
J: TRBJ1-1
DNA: TGTGCCAGCAGCGCTACAGCGAACACTGAAGCTTTCTTT
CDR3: CASSATANTEAFF

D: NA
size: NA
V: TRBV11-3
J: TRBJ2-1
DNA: TGTGCCAGCAGCACAACTAGTTACAATGAGCAGTTCTTC
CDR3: CASSTTSYNEQFF

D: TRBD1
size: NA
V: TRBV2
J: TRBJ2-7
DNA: TGTGCCAGCAGTGACTGGACAGGGCACTACGAGCAGTACTTC
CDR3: CASSDWTGHYEQYF

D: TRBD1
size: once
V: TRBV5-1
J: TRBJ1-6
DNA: TGCGCCAGCAGCCGGCAACCTTCGGGACAGGGGAATTCACCCCTCCACTTT
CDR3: CASSRQPSGQGNSPLHF

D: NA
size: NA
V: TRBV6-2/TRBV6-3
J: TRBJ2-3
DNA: TGTGCCAGCAGTTACAGCGGGCCCCGCACAGATACGCAGTATTTT
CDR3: CASSYSGPRTDTQYF

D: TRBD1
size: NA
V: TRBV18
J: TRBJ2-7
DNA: TGTGCCAGCTCACCGACAGGGTACTCCTACGAGCAGTACTTC
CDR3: CASSPTGYSYEQYF

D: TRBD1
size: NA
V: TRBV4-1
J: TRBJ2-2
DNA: TGCGCCAGCGGCGGACAGGGATACACCGGGGAGCTGTTTTTT
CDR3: CASGGQGYTGELFF

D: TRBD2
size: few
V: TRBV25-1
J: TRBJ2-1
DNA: TGTGCCAGCAGTTCCGGACTAGCGGGGGGAATCTCCTACAATGAGCAGTTCTTC
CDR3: CASSSGLAGGISYNEQFF

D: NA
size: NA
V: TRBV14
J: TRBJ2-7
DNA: TGTGCCAGCAGCCAAGTTAGGGGGGGGCAGTACTTC
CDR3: CASSQVRGGQYF

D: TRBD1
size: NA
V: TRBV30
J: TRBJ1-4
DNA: TGTGCCTGGAGTACCACAGGGACAGGGTTGGAGGAAAAACTGTTTTTT
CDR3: CAWSTTGTGLEEKLFF

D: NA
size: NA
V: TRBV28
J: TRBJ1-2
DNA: TGTGCCAGCAGAACACATGTGGCTGGCTACACCTTC
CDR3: CASRTHVAGYTF

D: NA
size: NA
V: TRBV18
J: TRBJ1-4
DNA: TGTGCCAGCTCGTGGCGGGGGGGACGTGAAAAACTGTTTTTT
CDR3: CASSWRGGREKLFF

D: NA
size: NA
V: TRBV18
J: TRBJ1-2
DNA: TGTGCCAGCTCACCACTATGGGAAGGGGGAAACTATGGCTACACCTTC
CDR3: CASSPLWEGGNYGYTF

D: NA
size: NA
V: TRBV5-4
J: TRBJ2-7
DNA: TGTGCCAGCAGCTCTGGAGGGACAGACTCCTACGAGCAGTACTTC
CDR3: CASSSGGTDSYEQYF

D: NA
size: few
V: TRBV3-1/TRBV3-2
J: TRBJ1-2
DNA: TGTGCCAGCAGCCAACCTGACAGGTCCGGAGGCTATGGCTACACCTTC
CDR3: CASSQPDRSGGYGYTF

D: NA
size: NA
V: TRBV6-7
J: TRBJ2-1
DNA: TGTGCCAGCAGTCGACAGGCCCTATCCTACAATGAGCAGTTCTTC
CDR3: CASSRQALSYNEQFF

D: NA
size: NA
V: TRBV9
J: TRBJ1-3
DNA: TGTGCCAGCAGCGTAGGAGGGCTTGGTGGAAACACCATATATTTT
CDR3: CASSVGGLGGNTIYF

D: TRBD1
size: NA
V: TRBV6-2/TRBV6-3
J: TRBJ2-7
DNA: TGTGCCAGCAGTCTCCGACAGGGTCGAGAGGAGCAGTACTTC
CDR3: CASSLRQGREEQYF

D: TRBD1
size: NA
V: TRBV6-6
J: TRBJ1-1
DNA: TGTGCCAGCAGGGACGGACAGGGAATGAACACTGAAGCTTTCTTT
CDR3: CASRDGQGMNTEAFF

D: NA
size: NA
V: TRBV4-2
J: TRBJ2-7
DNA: TGTGCCAGCAGCCAGGGCCGGGACACCACCTACGAGCAGTACTTC
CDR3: CASSQGRDTTYEQYF

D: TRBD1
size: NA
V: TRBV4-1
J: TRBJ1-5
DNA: TGCGCCAGCAGCCAAGGGACAGGGTACGCTCAGCCCCAGCATTTT
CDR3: CASSQGTGYAQPQHF

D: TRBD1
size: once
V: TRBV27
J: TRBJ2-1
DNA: TGTGCCAGCAGTATGACCGGGACAGGTAATGAGCAGTTCTTC
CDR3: CASSMTGTGNEQFF

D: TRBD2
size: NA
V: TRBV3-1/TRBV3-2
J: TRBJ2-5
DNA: TGTGCCAGCAGCTCTCGGCGTAGCGGGGGGGCCGGCGAGACCCAGTACTTC
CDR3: CASSSRRSGGAGETQYF

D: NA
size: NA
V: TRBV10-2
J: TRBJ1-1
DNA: TGCGCCAGCAGTGAGGAGGGCATGAACACTGAAGCTTTCTTT
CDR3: CASSEEGMNTEAFF

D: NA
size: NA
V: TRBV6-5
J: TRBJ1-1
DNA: TGTGCCAGCAGCCAGCCTGAAACACCACAGGGTAGGGCTTTCTTT
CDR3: CASSQPETPQGRAFF

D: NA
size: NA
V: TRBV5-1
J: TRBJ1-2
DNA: TGCGCCAGCACCAAGGACAGTAGTAACTATGGCTACACCTTC
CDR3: CASTKDSSNYGYTF

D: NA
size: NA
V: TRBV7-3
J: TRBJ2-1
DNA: TGTGCCAGCAGCTCCACAGCGGGCTCCTACAATGAGCAGTTCTTC
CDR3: CASSSTAGSYNEQFF

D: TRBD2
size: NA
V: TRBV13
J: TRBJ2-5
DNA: TGTGCCAGCAGCTTAAAGCGGGGGGGCTGGGAGACCCAGTACTTC
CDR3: CASSLKRGGWETQYF

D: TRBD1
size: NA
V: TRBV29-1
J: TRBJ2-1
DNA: TGCAGCGCCGTCAGGGACAGCCCGGGGCAGTTCTTC
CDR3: CSAVRDSPGQFF

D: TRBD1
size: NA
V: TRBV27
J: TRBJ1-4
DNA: TGTGCCAGCAGTTTGCTTGGGACAGCCGAAAAACTGTTTTTT
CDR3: CASSLLGTAEKLFF

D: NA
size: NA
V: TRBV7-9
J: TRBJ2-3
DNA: TGTGCCAGCAGCCCCCCTTCAGGGGCTGGCACAGATACGCAGTATTTT
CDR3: CASSPPSGAGTDTQYF

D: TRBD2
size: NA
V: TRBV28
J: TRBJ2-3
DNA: TGTGCCAGCAGAGGGCTAGCGGGGGCTAGAAAAACAGATACGCAGTATTTT
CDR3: CASRGLAGARKTDTQYF

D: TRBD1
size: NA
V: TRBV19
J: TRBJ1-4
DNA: TGTGCCAGTAGTCCCCGGGACAGGGGGGAAAAACTGTTTTTT
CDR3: CASSPRDRGEKLFF

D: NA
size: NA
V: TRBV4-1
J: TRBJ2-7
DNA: TGCGCCAGCAGCCGCAGCGGGCGGACCTCCTACGAGCAGTACTTC
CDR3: CASSRSGRTSYEQYF

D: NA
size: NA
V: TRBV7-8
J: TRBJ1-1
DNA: TGTGCCAGCAGCTTTTATCCGGCGGTAGACACTGAAGCTTTCTTT
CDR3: CASSFYPAVDTEAFF

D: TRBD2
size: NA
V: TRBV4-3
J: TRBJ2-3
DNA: TGCGCCAGCAGCCCTGGGGCCCTAGCGGCCACAGATACGCAGTATTTT
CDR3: CASSPGALAATDTQYF

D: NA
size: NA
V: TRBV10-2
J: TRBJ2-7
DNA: TGCGCCAGCGGAGACAGTCCCTACGAGCAGTACTTC
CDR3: CASGDSPYEQYF